These 26 T cell receptor beta chains were sequenced from one sample in a study of T cells in Graves' hyperthyroidism and ophthalmopathy. RNA transcripts provided the source from which TCR beta CDR3 regions were amplified. HTBI primers drove first-round RT-PCR of the TCR CDR3. Using its own MiXCR run on the multiplex PCR reads, TCRdb lists one record per CDR3 protein. Of about 740,000 distinct CDR3 sequences in the sample, 13% to 15% are singletons; the top ten hold 10% to 13%. The sequencing sample was made of blood. The source is a woman aged 18-29 years with Graves' hyperthyroidism.

This clonotype has at least ten counts. The chain combines TRBV30 with TRBJ1-2; D might be TRBD1 (6 bases). CDR3 length: 16 residues. The germline gives CDR1 GTSNPN, CDR2 SVGIG (reference sequence). Trimming cost V 6 bases and J 1 base, with 21 bases left between them. In DNA form, the CDR3 reads TGTGCCTGCCTTTGGACAGCACCCTTCCTTAACTATGGCTACACCTTC. Its protein is CACLWTAPFLNYGYTF.

This clonotype was detected ten times or more. The chain links TRBV12-3 or TRBV12-4 to TRBJ1-1; a possible D gene is TRBD1 (6 bases). The V and J ends lost 5 bases and 2 bases respectively, with 15 bases between them. The CDR3 covers 15 residues. The CDR3 loop is CASSTKKGGNTEAFF. CDR3 coding DNA: TGTGCCAGCAGTACGAAAAAGGGGGGCAACACTGAAGCTTTCTTT.

This clonotype was detected many times. This chain links TRBV7-2 with TRBJ2-7, with TRBD2 matching over 7 bases. This CDR3 is built from 16 residues. Germline V CDR1 and CDR2: SGHTA, FQGNSA. Trimming at V came to 4 bases and at J to 2 bases, leaving 11 bases not matched to a gene. Written as DNA, the CDR3 is TGTGCCAGCAGCTCTAGGGAGGGTATGATTGCCTACGAGCAGTACTTC. Its protein product is CASSSREGMIAYEQYF.

V and J are TRBV28 and TRBJ1-4; a possible D gene is TRBD1 (5 bases). CDR3 length: 15 residues. Per germline, CDR1 MDHEN and CDR2 SYDVKM. V dropped 6 bases and J dropped 5 bases, with 16 bases sitting between them. The CDR3 region is CASSDPRGMNEKLFF. The CDR3 coding sequence is TGTGCCAGCAGCGACCCTCGGGGCATGAATGAAAAACTGTTTTTT. Full variable domain (rest looked up from reference TRBV28 and TRBJ1-4): DVKVTQSSRYLVKRTGEKVFLECVQDMDHENMFWYRQDPGLGLRLIYFSYDVKMKEKGDIPEGYSVSREKKERFSLILESASTNQTSMYLCASSDPRGMNEKLFFGSGTQLSVL.

This clonotype was picked up a small number of times. The chain links TRBV30 to TRBJ2-2; TRBD1 is a possible D gene (5 bases). The V end lost 4 bases, the J end lost 4 bases, and 19 bases lay between the germline ends. The CDR3 consists of 16 residues. Germline V lookup: CDR1 GTSNPN, CDR2 SVGIG (reference sequence). The DNA of the CDR3 is TGTGCCTGGACTGCACAGGCCCTTATTAGCACCGGGGAGCTGTTTTTT. This gives the protein CAWTAQALISTGELFF.

Only a few counts were recorded for this clonotype. The V gene is TRBV9, the J gene TRBJ2-2, with 11 bases lining up with TRBD2. The CDR3 covers 24 residues. Germline V lookup: CDR1 SGDLS, CDR2 YYNGEE. Germline trimming cut 1 base from V and 0 bases from J; bases unmatched to any gene: 23. CDR3 DNA: TGTGCCAGCAGCGTAAGGGGGGACAGAGATACTAGCGGGAGACCCCTCGCGAACACCGGGGAGCTGTTTTTT. This gives the protein CASSVRGDRDTSGRPLANTGELFF.

This clonotype was recorded at least ten times. The chain recombines TRBV7-8 with TRBJ2-1; 8 bases are a match to TRBD2. Germline V CDR1 and CDR2: SGHVS, FQNEAQ. This CDR3 has 15 amino acids. With V trimmed by 1 base and J by 5 bases, 4 bases remained unmatched. The CDR3 nucleotides are TGTGCCAGCAGCTTAGTCGCGGGAGGAAACAATGAGCAGTTCTTC. Translating gives CASSLVAGGNNEQFF. Looking up the rest from reference TRBV7-8 and TRBJ2-1 gives the full variable domain: GAGVSQSPRYKVAKRGQDVALRCDPISGHVSLFWYQQALGQGPEFLTYFQNEAQLDKSGLPSDRFFAERPEGSVSTLKIQRTQQEDSAVYLCASSLVAGGNNEQFFGPGTRLTVL.

This clonotype has a count of ten or more. The chain links TRBV13 to TRBJ2-7; possibly TRBD2 for D (6 bases). V dropped 5 bases and J dropped 7 bases, with 15 bases sitting between them. The CDR3 is 13 residues long. Germline V CDR1 and CDR2: PRHDT, FYEKMQ (reference sequence). The CDR3 is CASSPGLRLEQYF. The CDR3 nucleotides are TGTGCCAGCAGCCCGGGACTCCGCCTGGAGCAGTACTTC. Complete variable domain (other parts from reference TRBV13 and TRBJ2-7): AAGVIQSPRHLIKEKRETATLKCYPIPRHDTVYWYQQGPGQDPQFLISFYEKMQSDKGSIPDRFSAQQFSDYHSELNMSSLELGDSALYFCASSPGLRLEQYFGPGTRLTVT.

J is TRBJ1-2 and V is TRBV9; D is unresolved. Trimming removed 4 bases from V and 0 bases from J, with 13 bases in between. Germline V CDR1 and CDR2: SGDLS, YYNGEE. CDR3 length: 15 residues. The CDR3 DNA is TGTGCCAGCAGCCGGGGTGGGGATACTAACTATGGCTACACCTTC. Translating gives CASSRGGDTNYGYTF.

This clonotype was observed at least ten times. The gene calls are TRBV30 and TRBJ2-2; D may be TRBD1 (5 bases). V was clipped by 5 bases and J by 6 bases, with 16 bases between them. The CDR3 is 14 residues long. Germline CDR1 is GTSNPN and CDR2 is SVGIG (reference sequence). The CDR3 coding sequence is TGTGCCTGGGCACAAGGGGTATGGGCCGGGGAGCTGTTTTTT. It encodes CAWAQGVWAGELFF.

Details on this clonotype: A much more abundant neighbour one base away suggests this may be a read error. This chain joins TRBV7-9 and TRBJ2-1; 12 bases align to TRBD2. The CDR3 extends over 15 amino acids. In germline, CDR1 is SEHNR, CDR2 FQNEAQ (reference sequence). V dropped 5 bases and J dropped 7; count of bases not matched to a gene: 6. The CDR3 bases are TGTGCCAGCAGCGAACCGGGACTAGCGGGTAATGAGCAGTTCTTC. Translation: CASSEPGLAGNEQFF.

The chain joins TRBV19 to TRBJ2-3; 14 bases match TRBD2. The germline CDR1 and CDR2 sequences are LNHDA and SQIVND (reference sequence). CDR3 size: 19 residues. The V and J ends lost 6 bases and 1 base, in that order; junction bases with no gene match: 12. CDR3 sequence: CASSQPTSGRAWGTDTQYF. For the CDR3, the DNA is TGTGCCAGTAGCCAACCGACTAGCGGGAGGGCGTGGGGCACAGATACGCAGTATTTT.

This clonotype occurred many times. V is TRBV28 and J is TRBJ2-7; D is uncertain. Germline V gives CDR1 MDHEN, CDR2 SYDVKM. This CDR3 has 12 residues. V lost 5 bases and J 6 bases, leaving 11 bases between the germline ends. The CDR3 bases are TGTGCCAGCAGTCTCCAAGTAACCGAGCAGTACTTC. Protein sequence: CASSLQVTEQYF.

This clonotype appeared many times. The genes are TRBV20-1 and TRBJ2-1; TRBD2 matches at 8 bases. From germline, CDR1 is DFQATT and CDR2 SNEGSKA (reference sequence). CDR3 length equals 14 residues. The V and J ends lost 6 bases and 5 bases, in that order; junction bases with no gene match: 9. CDR3 in amino acids: CSARRTSGDNEQFF. CDR3 DNA sequence: TGCAGTGCGAGGAGAACTAGCGGAGACAATGAGCAGTTCTTC.

This rearrangement joins TRBV28 to TRBJ2-4, with TRBD2 matching 9 bases. Per the germline V gene, CDR1 is MDHEN and CDR2 is SYDVKM. CDR3 length: 15 amino acids. The ends lost 6 bases at V and 8 bases at J; junction bases unmatched: 11. The CDR3 region has the DNA TGTGCCAGCAGCCCTCGGGGTAGCGGGAGTTACATTCAGTACTTC. It codes for CASSPRGSGSYIQYF.

This chain joins TRBV24-1 and TRBJ2-2; tentatively, D is TRBD2 (6 bases). CDR1 is KGHDR, CDR2 SFDVKD, per germline. The CDR3 has 17 residues. V was cut by 0 bases and J by 4 bases, with 14 bases left in between. CDR3 in amino acids: CATSDLRENYGTGELFF. CDR3 DNA: TGTGCCACCAGTGATTTGCGGGAGAACTATGGCACCGGGGAGCTGTTTTTT.

This clonotype has at least ten counts. V usage is TRBV18 and J usage is TRBJ2-1; 7 nucleotides line up with TRBD2. Germline CDR1 is KGHSH and CDR2 is LQKENI. This CDR3 contains 14 residues. V dropped 0 bases and J dropped 9; count of bases not matched to a gene: 5. CDR3 in DNA: TGTGCCAGCTCACCACCGCCTGCGGGAGCTGAGCAGTTCTTC. This gives the protein CASSPPPAGAEQFF.

The gene calls are TRBV6-2 or TRBV6-3 and TRBJ1-6; 8 nucleotides agree with TRBD1. Trimming at V came to 5 bases and at J to 9 bases, leaving 9 bases not matched to a gene. The CDR3 consists of 15 residues. Germline CDR1 reads MNHEY; CDR2 reads SVGEGT. In nucleotides, the CDR3 is TGTGCCAGCAGTGTTCAGACAGGGGCTCCTTCACCCCTCCACTTT. It yields the protein CASSVQTGAPSPLHF.

In this sample, this clonotype turned up many times. The V call is TRBV6-1, the J call TRBJ1-4; D is unclear. CDR3 length: 16 residues. Germline V CDR1 and CDR2: MNHNS, SASEGT. The V end lost 5 bases, the J end lost 0 bases, and 13 bases lay between the germline ends. The CDR3 DNA reads TGTGCCAGCAGTTATTACGCAACCACAACTAATGAAAAACTGTTTTTT. Residues: CASSYYATTTNEKLFF.

This clonotype was recorded at least ten times. This chain connects TRBV28 to TRBJ2-1; D assignment may be TRBD1 or TRBD2 (5 bases each). This CDR3 is 13 amino acids long. Looked up from germline, CDR1 is MDHEN and CDR2 is SYDVKM. V lost 4 bases to trimming and J lost 13 bases, with 17 bases between them. This chain's CDR3 is CASSSRDGVGQFF. The CDR3 coding sequence is TGTGCCAGCAGTTCCCGGGACGGCGTTGGACAGTTCTTC.

In this sample, this clonotype turned up many times. The gene calls are TRBV5-6 and TRBJ2-1; D is unresolved. Per the germline V gene, CDR1 is SGHDT and CDR2 is YYEEEE. The CDR3 contains 13 residues. V was clipped by 5 bases and J by 9 bases, with 15 bases between them. CDR3 residues: CASSSPYRAEQFF. The CDR3 nucleotides read TGTGCCAGCAGTTCCCCTTACCGTGCTGAGCAGTTCTTC.

This clonotype was seen ten or more times. V usage is TRBV6-1 and J usage is TRBJ2-4, with TRBD2 matching over 7 bases. This CDR3 is 13 amino acids long. CDR1 is MNHNS, CDR2 SASEGT, per germline. Losses at the gene ends were 10 bases for V and 12 bases for J; bases not matched to a gene: 15. CDR3 sequence reads: CAIRPGGSSSQYF. DNA of the CDR3: TGTGCCATCAGACCGGGGGGTAGTTCGTCTCAGTACTTC.

This clonotype was seen at least ten times. The rearrangement uses TRBV7-9 and TRBJ2-5, with D perhaps TRBD2 (7 bases). CDR1 and CDR2 (germline): SEHNR, FQNEAQ (reference sequence). The V and J ends lost 2 bases and 5 bases respectively, with 12 bases between them. This CDR3 is 14 amino acids long. CDR3 DNA: TGTGCCAGCAGCTTACGGGGGGCGAAGGAGACCCAGTACTTC. It codes for CASSLRGAKETQYF.

This clonotype was recorded many times. The chain links TRBV6-1 to TRBJ1-1, with D hard to call. The CDR3 has 11 amino acids. CDR1 and CDR2 from the germline V gene are MNHNS and SASEGT. V was shortened by 8 bases and J by 3 bases, with 7 bases between the two germline ends. The CDR3 reads CASLLYTEAFF. CDR3 in DNA: TGTGCCAGCCTCCTATACACTGAAGCTTTCTTT.

This clonotype was detected a few times. V usage is TRBV6-1 and J usage is TRBJ2-7; no clear D. Germline assignment: CDR1 MNHNS and CDR2 SASEGT. This CDR3 is 10 amino acids long. Trimming pared 11 bases from V and 6 bases from J, leaving 11 bases between. This chain's CDR3 is CAEPRREQYF. The CDR3 coding sequence is TGTGCCGAACCCAGACGCGAGCAGTACTTC.

This clonotype was picked up many times. This chain links TRBV7-8 with TRBJ1-1; D not certain. Trimming stripped 7 bases from V and 1 base from J, with 22 bases between. The CDR3 is 17 amino acids. The germline gives CDR1 SGHVS, CDR2 FQNEAQ. This chain's CDR3 is CASNLTPYSRGNTEAFF. The CDR3 nucleotides read TGTGCCAGCAACCTGACCCCATACTCGCGGGGGAACACTGAAGCTTTCTTT.